A selection of T cell receptor beta chains follows, all from one sample in a study of control samples from healthy donors and cancer patients. Data came from immunoSEQ multiplex PCR; TCRdb stores just in-frame clones and leaves some out. The data show over 60,000 clones, 80% to 90% seen once. Source material: PBMCs. The source is a woman aged 60 to 75 with head and neck cancer. The CDR3 runs from the conserved cysteine through the conserved F or W. The D gene is left open where the match is weak. Clone size, where shown, is once, few, many, or a class for clones that have expanded.

d_gene	len	v_gene	j_gene	abundance	CDR3nt	CDR3aa
TRBD2	15	TRBV6-4	TRBJ2-3	many	TGTGCCAGCAGTGACGCTAGCGGGAGCACAGATACGCAGTATTTT	CASSDASGSTDTQYF
-	11	TRBV9	TRBJ2-1	once	TGTGCCAGCAGCGTTCAGGTAGAGCAGTTCTTC	CASSVQVEQFF
-	17	TRBV21-1	TRBJ1-1	-	TGTGCCAGCTTCAAATTAAACCCGGGGCCGGCGGACACTGAAGCTTTCTTT	CASFKLNPGPADTEAFF
-	15	TRBV30	TRBJ1-1	once	TGTGCCTGGACGACAACAGGGATTGTCCGGGGTGAAGCTTTCTTT	CAWTTTGIVRGEAFF
TRBD2	16	TRBV15	TRBJ2-1	-	TGTGCCACCAGCAGAGAAAGCCTAGCGGGAGGGAATGAGCAGTTCTTC	CATSRESLAGGNEQFF
TRBD1	15	TRBV7-9	TRBJ2-7	-	TGTGCCAGCAGCTTTGGGACAGGACAATCCTACGAGCAGTACTTC	CASSFGTGQSYEQYF
TRBD2	16	TRBV5-1	TRBJ2-1	-	TGCGCCAGCAGCTTGGCCGGGCTAGCGGGAGTTAATGAGCAGTTCTTC	CASSLAGLAGVNEQFF
TRBD1	13	TRBV2	TRBJ1-2	once	TGTGCCAGCAGGGAAACAGGGGTTTTGAGCTACACCTTC	CASRETGVLSYTF
-	15	TRBV5-1	TRBJ2-2	-	TGCGCCAGCAGTGAAGGACAAACGAACACCGGGGAGCTGTTTTTT	CASSEGQTNTGELFF
-	18	TRBV30	TRBJ2-5	-	TGTGCCTGGAGTGTGTTTTCCCCTCCCGGGACTTCCCAAGAGACCCAGTACTTC	CAWSVFSPPGTSQETQYF
TRBD2	15	TRBV6-5	TRBJ2-1	-	TGTGCCAGCAGTCCACTAGCGGGAGGGGTCAATGAGCAGTTCTTC	CASSPLAGGVNEQFF
-	15	TRBV4-1	TRBJ1-3	medium-sized	TGCGCCAGCAGCCACCTCGGAGCCTCTGGAAACACCATATATTTT	CASSHLGASGNTIYF
TRBD2	14	TRBV29-1	TRBJ2-1	few	TGCAGCGTTGCAGAAGCGGGAGTCTCGAATGAGCAGTTCTTC	CSVAEAGVSNEQFF
TRBD2	19	TRBV4-1	TRBJ2-1	-	TGCGCCAGCAGCCAGGGCGAGAGATTCGGACTAGCGGAATACAATGAGCAGTTCTTC	CASSQGERFGLAEYNEQFF
-	13	TRBV5-1	TRBJ2-5	-	TGCGCCAGCAGCTTCGAGGGGTATGAGACCCAGTACTTC	CASSFEGYETQYF
TRBD2	18	TRBV27	TRBJ2-7	-	TGTGCCAGCAGTTTAAATGCATTCGCTAGCGGGAGCTCCTACGAGCAGTACTTC	CASSLNAFASGSSYEQYF
-	14	TRBV6-4	TRBJ1-2	-	TGTGCCAGCAGTGGCTGGGACGGCGGAGGAGGCTACACCTTC	CASSGWDGGGGYTF
-	12	TRBV18	TRBJ1-2	-	TGTGCCAGCTCACCACAGCCCTATGGCTACACCTTC	CASSPQPYGYTF
TRBD1	13	TRBV11-3	TRBJ2-3	-	TGTGCCAGCAGCTCCGGAATGGACAGGGCGCAGTATTTT	CASSSGMDRAQYF
-	14	TRBV28	TRBJ1-1	-	TGTGCCAGCAGTTCTCTACAGGGGAACACTGAAGCTTTCTTT	CASSSLQGNTEAFF
-	15	TRBV5-1	TRBJ2-1	-	TGCGCCAGCAGCTTCGTGGCCGGCTCCTACAATGAGCAGTTCTTC	CASSFVAGSYNEQFF
TRBD1	16	TRBV9	TRBJ1-3	few	TGTGCCAGCAGCGCGGGACAGGGATACTCTGGAAACACCATATATTTT	CASSAGQGYSGNTIYF
TRBD1	16	TRBV5-1	TRBJ2-2	once	TGCGCCAGCAGCCCTTCCGGGACAGATAACACCGGGGAGCTGTTTTTT	CASSPSGTDNTGELFF
-	14	TRBV6-5	TRBJ2-7	-	TGTGCCAGCAGTTACTATACCACGCCGTACGAGCAGTACTTC	CASSYYTTPYEQYF
TRBD1	16	TRBV5-1	TRBJ2-5	-	TGCGCCAGCAGCTATGGACAGGGTGGGTCGTCGGAGACCCAGTACTTC	CASSYGQGGSSETQYF
-	14	TRBV4-2	TRBJ1-2	-	TGTGCCAGCAGCCAAGGGGAAGGGGCTAGGATCTACACCTTC	CASSQGEGARIYTF
TRBD2	14	TRBV7-2	TRBJ2-2	-	TGTGCCAGTGGACTAGCGGGAGCCACCGGGGAGCTGTTTTTT	CASGLAGATGELFF
-	14	TRBV27	TRBJ2-6	-	TGTGCCAGCAGGTTGGACTCTGGGGCCAACGTCCTGACTTTC	CASRLDSGANVLTF
-	18	TRBV9	TRBJ1-3	-	TGTGCCAGCAGCGTAAACCCACAAAGACCAAGCTCTGGAAACACCATATATTTT	CASSVNPQRPSSGNTIYF
-	22	TRBV21-1	TRBJ1-2	-	TGTGCCAGCAGCAAAGTACCAATCAGGGGTTCGACAGGGGGCATTGGAAAGGATGGCTACACCTTC	CASSKVPIRGSTGGIGKDGYTF
-	12	TRBV19	TRBJ1-1	-	TGTGCCAGTAGCACCGGGACCTTGGGAGCTTTCTTT	CASSTGTLGAFF
-	12	TRBV6-5	TRBJ2-7	-	TGTGCCAGCAGTTACTCCTCCAACGAGCAGTACTTC	CASSYSSNEQYF
TRBD2	17	TRBV7-2	TRBJ2-7	-	TGTGCCAGCAGCTCTAGGACTAGCGGGCCCAACTCCTACGAGCAGTACTTC	CASSSRTSGPNSYEQYF
-	12	TRBV27	TRBJ2-7	-	TGTGCCAGCAGCCCTCTCTCCTACGAGCAGTACTTC	CASSPLSYEQYF
-	15	TRBV28	TRBJ1-6	-	TGTGCCAGCAGGTCCTCGGACAGTTATAATTCACCCCTCCACTTT	CASRSSDSYNSPLHF
-	14	TRBV3-1/TRBV3-2	TRBJ1-6	-	TGTGCCAGCAGCCACGGTGGTGGGAATTCACCCCTCCACTTT	CASSHGGGNSPLHF
-	13	TRBV7-2	TRBJ1-1	-	TGTGCCAGCAGCTTACTGTGGGCCACTGAAGCTTTCTTT	CASSLLWATEAFF
-	12	TRBV30	TRBJ1-6	-	TGTGCCTGGGGAGGGGGAAATTCACCCCTCCACTTT	CAWGGGNSPLHF
-	14	TRBV6-5	TRBJ1-1	-	TGTGCCAGCAGCTGGAGGGAGCGGGGCACTGAAGCTTTCTTT	CASSWRERGTEAFF
-	15	TRBV6-1	TRBJ1-2	-	TGTGCCAGCAGTGAAGCGGTACAGGCATCCTATGGCTACACCTTC	CASSEAVQASYGYTF
-	14	TRBV6-5	TRBJ1-2	-	TGTGCCAGCAGTTCCGGCCAGAGATTTTATGGCTACACCTTC	CASSSGQRFYGYTF
-	14	TRBV5-1	TRBJ2-5	few	TGCGCCAGCAGCGTGTCGCAGGGTCAAGAGACCCAGTACTTC	CASSVSQGQETQYF
-	11	TRBV5-5	TRBJ1-2	once	TGTGCCAGCAGCTTAGGCTATGGCTACACCTTC	CASSLGYGYTF
-	15	TRBV7-9	TRBJ1-6	-	TGTGCCAGCAGCTTAGTAGAGGGCGCGGGTTCACCCCTCCACTTT	CASSLVEGAGSPLHF
TRBD2	16	TRBV7-2	TRBJ2-5	-	TGTGCCAGCAGCTTAAGTTGGGCGGGAGGGACGAAGACCCAGTACTTC	CASSLSWAGGTKTQYF